Reported below is one T cell receptor (beta chain). The germline V and J ends were trimmed by 7 bases and 1 base, with 10 bases remaining between them. The CDR3 is 13 residues long. Germline V CDR1 and CDR2: LNHDA, SQIVND (reference sequence). The sample is drawn from a study of blood T cell repertoires in COVID-19. Per the authors' pipeline: It was from reference gene primer amplification that nucleated cell counts were estimated. The data were produced by immunoSEQ multiplex PCR, yet TCRdb's version contains in-frame clones alone and is incomplete. D and trimming were read from the DNA, whereas the V and J calls and clone size are those reported in that table. Of about 80,000 clones in the sample, roughly 90% were seen once.

The sequence came from an elderly woman with active or convalescent COVID-19. This rearrangement joins TRBV19 to TRBJ1-1; no definite D call. The sequenced sample was peripheral blood. CDR3 DNA sequence: TGTGCCAGTATGGCGGCTCAGAACACTGAAGCTTTCTTT. It is translated as CASMAAQNTEAFF.